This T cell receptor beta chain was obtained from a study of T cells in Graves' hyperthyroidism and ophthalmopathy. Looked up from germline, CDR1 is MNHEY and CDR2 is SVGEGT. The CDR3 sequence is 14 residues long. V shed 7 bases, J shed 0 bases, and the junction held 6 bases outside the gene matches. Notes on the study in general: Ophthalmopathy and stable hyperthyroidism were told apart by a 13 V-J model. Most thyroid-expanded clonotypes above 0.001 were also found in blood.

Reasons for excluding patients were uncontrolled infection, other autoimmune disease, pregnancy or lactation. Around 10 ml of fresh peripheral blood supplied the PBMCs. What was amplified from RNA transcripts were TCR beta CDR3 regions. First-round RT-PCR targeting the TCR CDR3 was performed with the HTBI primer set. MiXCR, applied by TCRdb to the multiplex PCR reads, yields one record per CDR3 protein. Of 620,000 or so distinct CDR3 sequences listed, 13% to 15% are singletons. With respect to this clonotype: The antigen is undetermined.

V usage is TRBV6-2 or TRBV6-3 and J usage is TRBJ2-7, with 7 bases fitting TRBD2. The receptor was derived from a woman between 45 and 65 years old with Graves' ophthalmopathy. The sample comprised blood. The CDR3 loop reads CASTVASGSYEQYF. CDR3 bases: TGTGCCAGCACGGTGGCTAGCGGCTCCTACGAGCAGTACTTC.